Listed here are 19 T cell receptor beta chains from one sample, sequenced in a study of beta chain features in type 1 diabetes. The entirety of the isolated RNA underwent reverse transcription, so expressed TCRB transcripts were sequenced. Method: immunoSEQ multiplex PCR; TCRdb's copy keeps in-frame clones and lacks some. The table lists fewer than 200,000 clones, 10% to 15% of them singletons. The sequenced sample was central memory CD4+ T cells from blood. These receptor sequences come from a woman in her late teens or twenties in good health.

With respect to this clone: The sample has other DNA sequences that encode this CDR3 too. The rearrangement links TRBV2 to TRBJ1-1; the D is unclear. Trimming cost V 6 bases and J 1 base, with 12 bases left between them. This CDR3 region has 14 residues. The V gene's germline CDR1 is SNHLY and CDR2 FYNNEI. The CDR3 DNA follows: TGTGCCAGCAGCGAATACGGAGGGAACACTGAAGCTTTCTTT. Its protein product is CASSEYGGNTEAFF. The whole variable domain, remainder taken from reference TRBV2 and TRBJ1-1, is EPEVTQTPSHQVTQMGQEVILRCVPISNHLYFYWYRQILGQKVEFLVSFYNNEISEKSEIFDDQFSVERPDGSNFTLKIRSTKLEDSAMYFCASSEYGGNTEAFFGQGTRLTVV.

The chain has TRBV9 and TRBJ2-7; 8 bases are shared with TRBD2. This CDR3 has 14 residues. J was trimmed by 7 bases and V by 2 bases; bases with no gene match: 8. The germline CDR1 and CDR2 sequences are SGDLS and YYNGEE. The DNA of the CDR3 is TGTGCCAGCAGCGTTACAAGCGGGAGTCGGGAGCAGTACTTC. It specifies CASSVTSGSREQYF.

This clone was detected a few times. The gene calls are TRBV6-6 and TRBJ2-1; a possible D gene is TRBD1 (6 bases). Germline V CDR1 and CDR2: MNHNY, SVGAGI (reference sequence). V lost 8 bases, J lost 2 bases, and 19 bases lay in between. CDR3 length equals 16 residues. The CDR3 reads CASAHLRDTTYNEQFF. CDR3 nucleotides: TGTGCCAGCGCCCACCTCCGGGACACGACCTACAATGAGCAGTTCTTC.

This clone was seen repeatedly, ten times or more. The chain has TRBV2 and TRBJ2-1, with a possible D match to TRBD2 (5 bases). The germline CDR1 and CDR2 sequences are SNHLY and FYNNEI. Between the trimmed V and J ends, which lost 6 bases and 2 bases, there was a span of 8 bases. The CDR3 covers 13 residues. The CDR3 sequence is CASRRVAYNEQFF. CDR3 sequence (DNA): TGTGCCAGCAGGCGGGTCGCCTACAATGAGCAGTTCTTC.

This clone appeared a few times. V usage is TRBV11-2 and J usage is TRBJ2-1; 7 nucleotides align to TRBD2. CDR1 SGHAT and CDR2 FQNNGV come from the germline V gene. V lost 1 base to trimming and J lost 2 bases; unmatched junction nucleotides: 2. The CDR3 loop spans 15 amino acids. The DNA of the CDR3 is TGTGCCAGCAGCTTAGTAGCGGGCGCCTACAATGAGCAGTTCTTC. It yields the protein CASSLVAGAYNEQFF.

The chain is built from TRBV27 and TRBJ2-7, with D hard to call. CDR3 length equals 15 residues. Trimming took off 3 bases at V and 0 bases at J, with 12 bases between the two ends. Per the germline V gene, CDR1 is MNHEY and CDR2 is SMNVEV (reference sequence). In DNA form, the CDR3 reads TGTGCCAGCAGTTTTCTAAAGGAGAGCTCCTACGAGCAGTACTTC. Translating it yields CASSFLKESSYEQYF.

The gene calls are TRBV10-3 and TRBJ2-3, with 14 bases that match TRBD2. CDR1 is ENHRY and CDR2 is SYGVKD in the germline V gene. This CDR3 has 15 amino acids. V lost 10 bases and J lost 3; bases outside the gene matches: 6. Here the CDR3 reads CATGTSGSRTDTQYF. The CDR3 DNA follows: TGTGCCACCGGGACTAGCGGGAGTAGGACAGATACGCAGTATTTT.

This clone turned up a few times. The genes are TRBV19 and TRBJ2-1; TRBD2 matches 9 bases. Per germline, CDR1 LNHDA and CDR2 SQIVND (reference sequence). V lost 5 bases and J lost 4; bases outside the gene matches: 6. CDR3 length: 15 residues. CDR3 protein: CASSPGTSWYNEQFF. CDR3 sequence (DNA): TGTGCCAGTAGTCCCGGGACTAGCTGGTACAATGAGCAGTTCTTC.

This clone has only a few counts. The chain is built from TRBV29-1 and TRBJ1-1; D is possibly TRBD1 (5 bases). Germline V CDR1 and CDR2: SQVTM, ANQGSEA. The CDR3 spans 9 residues. CDR3 amino acids: CPPRGVAFF. The CDR3 region has the DNA TGCCCCCCCCGGGGGGTAGCTTTCTTT.

The rearrangement joins TRBV15 to TRBJ2-7; 9 bases map to TRBD2. The germline gives CDR1 LNHNV, CDR2 YYDKDF (reference sequence). The CDR3 is made up of 16 amino acids. Germline trimming cut 0 bases from V and 4 bases from J; bases unmatched to any gene: 7. CDR3 DNA sequence: TGTGCCACCAGCAGAGATAGGACTAGCGTCTTATACGAGCAGTACTTC. Protein sequence: CATSRDRTSVLYEQYF.

This sequence joins TRBV29-1 and TRBJ2-3; 7 nucleotides match TRBD2. J gave up 3 bases and V 4 bases, and 16 bases lay outside the gene matches. Germline V gene data show CDR1 as SQVTM and CDR2 as ANQGSEA. The CDR3 is made up of 17 amino acids. The CDR3 sequence: CSVGGLRDYVSTDTQYF. CDR3 DNA sequence: TGCAGCGTTGGCGGACTCCGGGACTACGTTTCGACAGATACGCAGTATTTT.

The table lists this clone with a few counts. The rearrangement links TRBV5-4 to TRBJ1-1, with D tentatively TRBD1 (5 bases). This CDR3 is 16 amino acids long. Trimming took off 0 bases at V and 1 base at J, with 13 bases between the two ends. Germline V gene sequence: CDR1 SGHNT, CDR2 YYREEE (reference sequence). Written as DNA, the CDR3 is TGTGCCAGCAGCTTGGCTGGCGGCAGGGCGAACACTGAAGCTTTCTTT. Protein: CASSLAGGRANTEAFF.

V is TRBV7-2 and J is TRBJ2-1; TRBD2 aligns across 7 bases. The J segment lost 7 bases and the V segment lost 4 bases, leaving 13 bases of the junction unmatched. Germline lookup yields CDR1 SGHTA and CDR2 FQGNSA. CDR3 size: 16 residues. The CDR3 DNA reads TGTGCCAGCAGCTCCCGACAGTCAGGGAGGGTGAATGAGCAGTTCTTC. Translated, it gives CASSSRQSGRVNEQFF. The whole variable domain, filled in from reference TRBV7-2 and TRBJ2-1, reads GAGVSQSPSNKVTEKGKDVELRCDPISGHTALYWYRQSLGQGLEFLIYFQGNSAPDKSGLPSDRFSAERTGGSVSTLTIQRTQQEDSAVYLCASSSRQSGRVNEQFFGPGTRLTVL.

The table lists this clone with a few counts. CDR3: CASRVGQKNIQYF. The CDR3 coding sequence is TGTGCCAGCAGAGTAGGACAGAAAAACATTCAGTACTTC. The chain couples TRBV28 to TRBJ2-4; D is perhaps TRBD1 (6 bases). Germline-derived CDR1 and CDR2 are MDHEN and SYDVKM. The CDR3 totals 13 residues. Deletions cut 6 bases from V and 4 bases from J, with 10 bases between.

V is TRBV7-3 and J is TRBJ2-1; D gene unclear. CDR1 and CDR2 from the germline V gene are SGHTA and FQGTGA. V gave up 5 bases and J gave up 3 bases, with 8 bases separating them. The CDR3 is made up of 13 amino acids. CDR3 sequence (DNA): TGTGCCAGCAGCAATCCTCGCTACAATGAGCAGTTCTTC. Translating it yields CASSNPRYNEQFF.

This clone was seen more than once but under ten times. The CDR3 protein is CSVEDLKQGAKQYF. CDR3 sequence (DNA): TGCAGCGTTGAAGATCTTAAGCAGGGGGCGAAACAGTACTTC. The rearrangement uses TRBV29-1 and TRBJ2-7; 8 nucleotides agree with TRBD1. J gave up 10 bases and V 0 bases, and 11 bases lay outside the gene matches. Germline CDR1 is SQVTM and CDR2 is ANQGSEA. This CDR3 is 14 amino acids long.

The V and J genes are TRBV9 and TRBJ1-1; D may be TRBD1 (6 bases). The CDR3 contains 14 residues. CDR1 is SGDLS and CDR2 is YYNGEE in the germline V gene. V was trimmed by 4 bases and J by 1 base, leaving 11 bases between them. The CDR3 sequence is CASSSRGPNTEAFF. The CDR3 DNA sequence: TGTGCCAGCAGCTCCAGGGGCCCGAACACTGAAGCTTTCTTT.

The rearrangement uses TRBV28 and TRBJ2-1, with D hard to call. The CDR3 is made up of 13 amino acids. The V gene lost 7 bases and the J gene lost 3 bases, with 10 bases spanning the gap. The germline CDR1 and CDR2 sequences are MDHEN and SYDVKM. CDR3 protein: CASNPRGYNEQFF. DNA for the CDR3: TGTGCCAGCAACCCGAGAGGCTACAATGAGCAGTTCTTC.

V gene TRBV5-1 combines with J gene TRBJ2-2; 8 bases are a match to TRBD1. The CDR3 runs to 16 residues. After removal of 0 bases from V and 8 bases from J, the junction contained 9 bases not matched to a gene. Germline assignment: CDR1 SGHRS and CDR2 YFSETQ. The CDR3 DNA reads TGCGCCAGCAGCTTGGCTGGACAGGGAGTCGGAGGGGAGCTGTTTTTT. Its translation: CASSLAGQGVGGELFF.